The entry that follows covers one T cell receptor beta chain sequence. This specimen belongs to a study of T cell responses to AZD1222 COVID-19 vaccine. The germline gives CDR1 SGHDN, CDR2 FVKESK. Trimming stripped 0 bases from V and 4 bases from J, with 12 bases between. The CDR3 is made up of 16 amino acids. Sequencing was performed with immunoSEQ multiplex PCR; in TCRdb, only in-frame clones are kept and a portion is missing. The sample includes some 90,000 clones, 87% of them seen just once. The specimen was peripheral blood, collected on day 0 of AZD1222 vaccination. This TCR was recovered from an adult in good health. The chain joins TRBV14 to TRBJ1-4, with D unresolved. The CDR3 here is CASSQDLAVGNEKLFF. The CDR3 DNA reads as TGTGCCAGCAGCCAAGATCTGGCAGTGGGTAATGAAAAACTGTTTTTT.